This T cell receptor (beta chain) came from a study of T cell repertoires in cytomegalovirus infection. Overall study: Researchers turned to recently identified HLA-C-restricted CMV epitopes as well as well-studied HLA-B-restricted ones. From public TCR beta signatures came an indication of both CMV infection and matching HLA type.

Study findings and constraints: Public TCR beta family frequency separated CMV-and-HLA carriers, including in an independent cohort. In two of eight donors, the top clonotype was HLA-C-restricted CMV-specific.

As for this clonotype: Its antigen is currently unknown.

Germline V gene data show CDR1 as MNHNY and CDR2 as SVGAGI (reference sequence). This CDR3 has 12 residues. The V end lost 8 bases, the J end lost 7 bases, and 11 bases lay between the germline ends. Each CDR3 protein gets one entry after TCRdb re-called the reads with MiXCR. Counted here are roughly 310,000 distinct CDR3 sequences, about 27% occurring once; the ten biggest clones make up around 19%. The sample consisted of cultured PBMCs, taken from culture after CMV antigen stimulation. This chain joins TRBV6-6 and TRBJ2-2, with D possibly being TRBD1 (6 bases). This TCR was recovered from a human donor in good health (CMV status not recorded). Some clones in this sample may be carry-over from other donors' samples. DNA for the CDR3: TGTGCCAGCTCGAACAGGGACGGGGAGCTGTTTTTT. It codes for CASSNRDGELFF.